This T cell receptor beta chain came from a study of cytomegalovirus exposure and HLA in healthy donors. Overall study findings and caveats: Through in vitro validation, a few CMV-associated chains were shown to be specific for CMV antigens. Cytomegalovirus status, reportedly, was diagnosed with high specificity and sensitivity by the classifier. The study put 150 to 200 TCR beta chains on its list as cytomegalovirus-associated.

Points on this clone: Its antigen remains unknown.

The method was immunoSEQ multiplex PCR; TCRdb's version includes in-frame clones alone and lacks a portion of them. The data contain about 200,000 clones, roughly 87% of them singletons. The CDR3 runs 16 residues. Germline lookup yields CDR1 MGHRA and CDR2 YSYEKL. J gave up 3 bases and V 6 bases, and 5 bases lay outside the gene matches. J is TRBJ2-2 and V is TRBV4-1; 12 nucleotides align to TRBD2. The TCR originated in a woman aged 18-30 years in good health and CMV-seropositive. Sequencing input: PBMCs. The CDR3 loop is CASSLRLAGDTGELFF. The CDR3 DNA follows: TGCGCCAGCAGTTTAAGACTAGCGGGAGACACCGGGGAGCTGTTTTTT.